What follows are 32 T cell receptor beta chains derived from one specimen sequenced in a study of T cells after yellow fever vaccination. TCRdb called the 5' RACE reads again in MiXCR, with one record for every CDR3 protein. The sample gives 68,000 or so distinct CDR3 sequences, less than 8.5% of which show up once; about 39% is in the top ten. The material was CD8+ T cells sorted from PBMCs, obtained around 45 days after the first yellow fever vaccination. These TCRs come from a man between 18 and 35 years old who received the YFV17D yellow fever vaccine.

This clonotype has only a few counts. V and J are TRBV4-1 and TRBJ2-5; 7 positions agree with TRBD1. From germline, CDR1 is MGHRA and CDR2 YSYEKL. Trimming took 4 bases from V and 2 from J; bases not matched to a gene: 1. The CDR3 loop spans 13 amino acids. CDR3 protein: CASSRQGQETQYF. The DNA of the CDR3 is TGCGCCAGCAGCCGACAGGGACAAGAGACCCAGTACTTC.

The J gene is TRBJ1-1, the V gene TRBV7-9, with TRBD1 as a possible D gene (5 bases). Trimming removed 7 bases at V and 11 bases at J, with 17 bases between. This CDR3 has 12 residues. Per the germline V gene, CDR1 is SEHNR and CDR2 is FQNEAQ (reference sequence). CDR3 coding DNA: TGTGCCAGCATGGGGGAGACTCGATGGGCTTTCTTT. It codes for CASMGETRWAFF.

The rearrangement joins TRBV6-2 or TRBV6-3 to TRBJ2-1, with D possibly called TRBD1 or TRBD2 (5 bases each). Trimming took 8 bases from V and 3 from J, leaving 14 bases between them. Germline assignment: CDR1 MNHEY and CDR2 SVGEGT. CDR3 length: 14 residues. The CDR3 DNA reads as TGTGCCAGCCGAGGGACGGGGTTCTACAATGAGCAGTTCTTC. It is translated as CASRGTGFYNEQFF.

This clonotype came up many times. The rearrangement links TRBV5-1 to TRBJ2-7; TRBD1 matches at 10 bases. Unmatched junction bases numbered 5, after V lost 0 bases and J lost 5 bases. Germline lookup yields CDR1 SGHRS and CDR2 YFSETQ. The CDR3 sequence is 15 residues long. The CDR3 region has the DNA TGCGCCAGCAGCTTGGAAGGACAGGGGGGGGACGAGCAGTACTTC. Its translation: CASSLEGQGGDEQYF.

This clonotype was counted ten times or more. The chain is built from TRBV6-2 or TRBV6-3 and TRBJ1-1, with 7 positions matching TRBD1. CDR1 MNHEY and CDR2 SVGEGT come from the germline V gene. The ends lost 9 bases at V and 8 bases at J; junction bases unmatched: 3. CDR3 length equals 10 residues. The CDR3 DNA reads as TGTGCCAGTAGGGACAGCGAAGCTTTCTTT. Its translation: CASRDSEAFF.

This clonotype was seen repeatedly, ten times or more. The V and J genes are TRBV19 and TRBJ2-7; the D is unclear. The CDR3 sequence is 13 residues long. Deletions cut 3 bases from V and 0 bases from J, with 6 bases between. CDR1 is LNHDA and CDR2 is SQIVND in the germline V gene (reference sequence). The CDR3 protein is CASSISSSYEQYF. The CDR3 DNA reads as TGTGCCAGTAGTATCAGTAGCTCCTACGAGCAGTACTTC.

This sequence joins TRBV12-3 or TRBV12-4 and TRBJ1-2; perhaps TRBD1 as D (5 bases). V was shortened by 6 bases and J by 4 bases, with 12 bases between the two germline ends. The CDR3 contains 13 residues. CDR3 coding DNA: TGTGCCAGCAGCCTTGGACAACCCTATGGCTACACCTTC. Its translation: CASSLGQPYGYTF.

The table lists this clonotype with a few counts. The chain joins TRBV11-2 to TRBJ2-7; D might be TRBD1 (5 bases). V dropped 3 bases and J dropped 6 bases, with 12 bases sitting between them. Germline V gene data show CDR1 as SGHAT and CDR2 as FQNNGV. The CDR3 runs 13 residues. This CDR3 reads CASSLGKGFEQYV. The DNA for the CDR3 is TGTGCCAGCAGCTTGGGTAAGGGGTTCGAGCAGTACGTC.

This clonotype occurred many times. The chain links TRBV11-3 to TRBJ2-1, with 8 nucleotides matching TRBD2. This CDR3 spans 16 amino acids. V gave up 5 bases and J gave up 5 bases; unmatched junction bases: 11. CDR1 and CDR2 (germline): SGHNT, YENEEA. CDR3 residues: CASSLRLERGNNEQFF. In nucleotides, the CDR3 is TGTGCCAGCAGCCTCCGTCTAGAGCGGGGGAACAATGAGCAGTTCTTC.

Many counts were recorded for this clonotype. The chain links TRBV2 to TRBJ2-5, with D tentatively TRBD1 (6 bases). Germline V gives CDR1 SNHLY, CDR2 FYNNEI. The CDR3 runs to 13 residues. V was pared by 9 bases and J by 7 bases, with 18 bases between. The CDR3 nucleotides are TGTGCCAGAACCGGGCTACCACAGGGGACCCAGTACTTC. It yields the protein CARTGLPQGTQYF.

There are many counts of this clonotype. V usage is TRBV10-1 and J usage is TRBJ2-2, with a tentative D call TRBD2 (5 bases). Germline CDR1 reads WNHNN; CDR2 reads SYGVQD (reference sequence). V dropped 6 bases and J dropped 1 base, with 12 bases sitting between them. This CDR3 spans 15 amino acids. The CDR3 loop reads CASSASGWNTGELFF. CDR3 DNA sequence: TGCGCCAGCAGCGCGAGCGGCTGGAACACCGGGGAGCTGTTTTTT.

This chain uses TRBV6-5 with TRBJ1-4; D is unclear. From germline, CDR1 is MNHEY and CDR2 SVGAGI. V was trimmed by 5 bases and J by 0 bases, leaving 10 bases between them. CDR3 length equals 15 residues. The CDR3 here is CASSPRRATNEKLFF. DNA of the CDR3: TGTGCCAGCAGTCCCCGACGGGCAACTAATGAAAAACTGTTTTTT.

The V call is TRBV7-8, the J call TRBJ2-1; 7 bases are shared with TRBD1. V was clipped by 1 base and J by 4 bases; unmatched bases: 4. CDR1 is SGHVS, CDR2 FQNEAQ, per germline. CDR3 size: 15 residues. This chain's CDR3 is CASSLGQGKYNEQFF. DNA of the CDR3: TGTGCCAGCAGCTTAGGACAGGGAAAATACAATGAGCAGTTCTTC.

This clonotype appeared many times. DNA of the CDR3: TGTGCCAGCAGCCCAGTGGGGGGTCAAGCAGATACGCAGTATTTT. This translates into CASSPVGGQADTQYF. V and J are TRBV11-2 and TRBJ2-3; D might be TRBD2 (6 bases). CDR1 and CDR2 from the germline V gene are SGHAT and FQNNGV. The V end was cut by 5 bases, the J end by 4 bases, with 16 bases between. CDR3 length: 15 residues. The whole variable domain, filled in from reference TRBV11-2 and TRBJ2-3, reads EAGVAQSPRYKIIEKRQSVAFWCNPISGHATLYWYQQILGQGPKLLIQFQNNGVVDDSQLPKDRFSAERLKGVDSTLKIQPAKLEDSAVYLCASSPVGGQADTQYFGPGTRLTVL.

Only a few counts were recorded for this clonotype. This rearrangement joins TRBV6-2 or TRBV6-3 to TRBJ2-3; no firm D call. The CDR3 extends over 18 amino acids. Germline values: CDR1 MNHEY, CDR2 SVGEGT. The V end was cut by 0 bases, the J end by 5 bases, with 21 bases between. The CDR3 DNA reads TGTGCCAGCAGTTACTCGGTTGTTGTACCGGGTAGTATAGATACGCAGTATTTT. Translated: CASSYSVVVPGSIDTQYF.

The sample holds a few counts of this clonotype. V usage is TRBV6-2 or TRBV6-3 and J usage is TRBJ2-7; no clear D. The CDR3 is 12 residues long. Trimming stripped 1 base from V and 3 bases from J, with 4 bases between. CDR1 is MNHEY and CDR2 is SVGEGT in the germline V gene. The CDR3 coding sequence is TGTGCCAGCAGTTACTACGGCTACGAGCAGTACGTC. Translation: CASSYYGYEQYV.

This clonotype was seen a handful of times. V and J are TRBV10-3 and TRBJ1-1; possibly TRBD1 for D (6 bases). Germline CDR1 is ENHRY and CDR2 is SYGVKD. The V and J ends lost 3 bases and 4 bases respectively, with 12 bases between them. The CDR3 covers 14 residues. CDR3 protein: CAISEQGGGTEAFF. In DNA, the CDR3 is TGTGCCATCAGTGAACAGGGTGGGGGCACTGAAGCTTTCTTT.

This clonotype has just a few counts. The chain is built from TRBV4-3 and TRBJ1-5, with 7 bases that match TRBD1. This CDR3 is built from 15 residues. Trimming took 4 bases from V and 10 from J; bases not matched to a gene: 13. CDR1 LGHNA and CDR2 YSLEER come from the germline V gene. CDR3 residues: CASSLSNRGPYPQHF. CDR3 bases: TGCGCCAGCAGCCTTTCAAACAGGGGCCCCTATCCCCAGCATTTT.

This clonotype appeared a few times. CDR3 region: CASSPRDRAEQYV. The CDR3 DNA follows: TGTGCCAGCTCACCACGCGACAGGGCCGAGCAGTACGTC. V gene TRBV18 combines with J gene TRBJ2-7, with 7 bases identical to TRBD1. J lost 6 bases, V lost 1 base, and 3 bases had no gene match. There are 13 residues in the CDR3. Per the germline V gene, CDR1 is KGHSH and CDR2 is LQKENI.

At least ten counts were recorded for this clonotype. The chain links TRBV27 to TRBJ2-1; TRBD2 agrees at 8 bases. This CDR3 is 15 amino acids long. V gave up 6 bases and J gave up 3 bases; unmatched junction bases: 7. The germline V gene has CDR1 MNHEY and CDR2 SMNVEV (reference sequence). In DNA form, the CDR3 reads TGTGCCAGCAGGGATTGGCGGGGGGTCTACAATGAGCAGTTCTTC. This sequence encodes CASRDWRGVYNEQFF.

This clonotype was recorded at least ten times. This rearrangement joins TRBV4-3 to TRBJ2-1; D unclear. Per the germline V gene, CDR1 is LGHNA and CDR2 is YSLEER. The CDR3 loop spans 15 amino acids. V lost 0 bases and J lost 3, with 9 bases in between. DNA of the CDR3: TGCGCCAGCAGCCAAGACACCTCGGGCTACAATGAGCAGTTCTTC. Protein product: CASSQDTSGYNEQFF.

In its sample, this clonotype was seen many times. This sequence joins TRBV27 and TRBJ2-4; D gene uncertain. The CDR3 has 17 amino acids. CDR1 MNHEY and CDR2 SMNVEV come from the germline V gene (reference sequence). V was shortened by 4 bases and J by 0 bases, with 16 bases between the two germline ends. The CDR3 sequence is CASSSHGWEIAKNIQYF. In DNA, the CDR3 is TGTGCCAGCAGTTCCCACGGGTGGGAAATAGCCAAAAACATTCAGTACTTC.

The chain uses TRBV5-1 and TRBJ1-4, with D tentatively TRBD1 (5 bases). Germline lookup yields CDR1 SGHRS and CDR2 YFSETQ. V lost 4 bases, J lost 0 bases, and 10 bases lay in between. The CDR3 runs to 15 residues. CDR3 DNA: TGCGCCAGCAGCACGGGACCAGCAACTAATGAAAAACTGTTTTTT. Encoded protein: CASSTGPATNEKLFF. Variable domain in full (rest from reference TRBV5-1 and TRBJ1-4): KAGVTQTPRYLIKTRGQQVTLSCSPISGHRSVSWYQQTPGQGLQFLFEYFSETQRNKGNFPGRFSGRQFSNSRSEMNVSTLELGDSALYLCASSTGPATNEKLFFGSGTQLSVL.

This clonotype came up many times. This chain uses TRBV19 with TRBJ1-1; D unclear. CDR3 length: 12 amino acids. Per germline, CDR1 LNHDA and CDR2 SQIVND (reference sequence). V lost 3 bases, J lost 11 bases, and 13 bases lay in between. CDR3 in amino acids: CASSIFGRSAFF. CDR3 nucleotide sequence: TGTGCCAGTAGTATCTTTGGCAGGTCGGCTTTCTTT.

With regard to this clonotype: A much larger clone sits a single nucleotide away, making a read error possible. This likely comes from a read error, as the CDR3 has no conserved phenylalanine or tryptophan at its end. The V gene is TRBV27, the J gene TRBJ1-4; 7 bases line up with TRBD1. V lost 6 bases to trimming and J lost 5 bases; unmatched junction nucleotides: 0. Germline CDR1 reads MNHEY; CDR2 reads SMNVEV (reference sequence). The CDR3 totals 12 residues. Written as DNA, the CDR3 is TGTGCCAGCAGGGACAGGAATGAAAAACTGTTTTAT. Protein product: CASRDRNEKLFY.

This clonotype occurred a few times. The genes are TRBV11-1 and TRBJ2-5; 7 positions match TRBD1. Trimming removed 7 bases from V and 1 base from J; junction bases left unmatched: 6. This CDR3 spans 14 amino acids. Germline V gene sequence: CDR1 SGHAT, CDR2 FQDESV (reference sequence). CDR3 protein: CASNHGTVQETQYF. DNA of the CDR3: TGTGCCAGCAATCACGGGACAGTCCAAGAGACCCAGTACTTC.

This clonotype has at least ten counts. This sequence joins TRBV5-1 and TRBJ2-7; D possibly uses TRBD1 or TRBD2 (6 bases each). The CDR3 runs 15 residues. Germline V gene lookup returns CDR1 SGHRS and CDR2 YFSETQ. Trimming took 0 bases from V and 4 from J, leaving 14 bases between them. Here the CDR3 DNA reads TGCGCCAGCAGCTTGGAGGGGGGACCACATTACGAGCAGTACTTC. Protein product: CASSLEGGPHYEQYF.

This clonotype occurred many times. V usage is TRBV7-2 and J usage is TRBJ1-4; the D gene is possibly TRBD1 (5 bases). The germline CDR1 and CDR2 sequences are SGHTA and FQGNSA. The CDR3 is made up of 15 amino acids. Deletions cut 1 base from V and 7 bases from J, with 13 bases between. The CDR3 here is CASSLVPGRIEKLFF. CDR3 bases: TGTGCCAGCAGCTTAGTTCCAGGGAGAATTGAAAAACTGTTTTTT.

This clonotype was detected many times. The CDR3 here is CASSLGAGGPNEQFF. DNA for the CDR3: TGCGCCAGCAGCTTGGGGGCGGGGGGGCCCAATGAGCAGTTCTTC. J is TRBJ2-1 and V is TRBV5-1; 9 bases match TRBD2. Trimming at V came to 0 bases and at J to 6 bases, leaving 4 bases not matched to a gene. The length of the CDR3 is 15 residues. Germline CDR1 and CDR2: SGHRS and YFSETQ.

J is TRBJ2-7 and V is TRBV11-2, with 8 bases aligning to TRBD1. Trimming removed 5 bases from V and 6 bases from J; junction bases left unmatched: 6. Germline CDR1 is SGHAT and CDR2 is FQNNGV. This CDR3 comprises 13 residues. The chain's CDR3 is CASSLGTGGEQYV. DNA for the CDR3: TGTGCCAGCAGCCTCGGGACAGGTGGCGAGCAGTACGTC.

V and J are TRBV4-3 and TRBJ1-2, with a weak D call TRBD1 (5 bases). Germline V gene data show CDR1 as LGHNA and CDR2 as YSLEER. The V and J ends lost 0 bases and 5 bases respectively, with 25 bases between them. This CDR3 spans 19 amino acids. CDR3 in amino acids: CASSQDLWVSPTESYGYTF. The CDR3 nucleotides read TGCGCCAGCAGCCAAGATCTCTGGGTATCCCCGACAGAGAGTTATGGCTACACCTTC.

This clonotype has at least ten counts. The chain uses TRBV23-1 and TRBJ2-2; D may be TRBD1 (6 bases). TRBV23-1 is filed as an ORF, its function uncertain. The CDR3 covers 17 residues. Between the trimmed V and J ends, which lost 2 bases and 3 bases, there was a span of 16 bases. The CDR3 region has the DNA TGCGCCAGCAGTCAAGATACAGGGAAACTGGACACCGGGGAGCTGTTTTTT. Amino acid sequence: CASSQDTGKLDTGELFF.